One sample yielded the 17 T cell receptor beta chains listed below, sequenced in a study of T cells in Graves' hyperthyroidism and ophthalmopathy. RNA transcripts gave rise to amplified TCR beta CDR3 regions. With the HTBI primer set, the TCR CDR3 went through a first round of RT-PCR. TCRdb processed the multiplex PCR reads anew with MiXCR; each CDR3 protein has one entry. The sample lists 490,000 or so distinct CDR3 sequences; 20% to 25% were seen once. What was sequenced was blood. These receptor sequences come from a woman in her 70s with Graves' ophthalmopathy.

This clonotype occurred a few times. V is TRBV27 and J is TRBJ2-1; the D call may be TRBD1 or TRBD2 (6 bases each). Trimming took off 6 bases at V and 7 bases at J, with 19 bases between the two ends. Germline V gene data show CDR1 as MNHEY and CDR2 as SMNVEV (reference sequence). The CDR3 extends over 15 amino acids. For the CDR3, the DNA is TGTGCCAGCAGACATCTTGGGGGGCTAGGTAATGAGCAGTTCTTC. Amino acid sequence: CASRHLGGLGNEQFF.

This clonotype was counted only a few times. J is TRBJ2-3 and V is TRBV5-1; TRBD2 matches at 9 bases. This CDR3 spans 15 amino acids. V shed 2 bases, J shed 2 bases, and the junction held 3 bases outside the gene matches. The V gene's germline CDR1 is SGHRS and CDR2 YFSETQ. This CDR3 reads CASSFPSGITDTQYF. CDR3 DNA sequence: TGCGCCAGCAGCTTCCCTAGCGGGATCACAGATACGCAGTATTTT.

The table lists this clonotype with a few counts. The chain couples TRBV20-1 to TRBJ2-5; TRBD2 agrees at 13 bases. There are 16 residues in the CDR3. Trimming took 6 bases from V and 5 from J; bases not matched to a gene: 12. The germline V gene encodes CDR1 DFQATT and CDR2 SNEGSKA (reference sequence). CDR3 residues: CSARTSGRRGGETQYF. The CDR3 DNA reads TGCAGTGCGAGGACTAGCGGGAGAAGGGGGGGCGAGACCCAGTACTTC.

The chain is built from TRBV12-3 or TRBV12-4 and TRBJ1-2; weak D call: TRBD1 (6 bases). CDR3 size: 16 residues. Trimming stripped 3 bases from V and 5 bases from J, with 19 bases between. This CDR3 reads CASSLSRPQGYYGYTF. DNA of the CDR3: TGTGCCAGCAGTTTGTCCCGCCCACAGGGCTATTATGGCTACACCTTC.

This rearrangement joins TRBV30 to TRBJ1-1, with a possible D match to TRBD1 (6 bases). Germline V lookup: CDR1 GTSNPN, CDR2 SVGIG (reference sequence). The CDR3 is 13 amino acids. V was pared by 2 bases and J by 1 base, with 8 bases between. The CDR3 bases are TGTGCCTGGAGTTCGGACAGGAACACTGAAGCTTTCTTT. It specifies CAWSSDRNTEAFF.

This chain links TRBV28 with TRBJ1-2; D gene ambiguous. The CDR3 covers 12 residues. Germline CDR1 and CDR2: MDHEN and SYDVKM. The V and J ends lost 3 bases and 8 bases respectively, with 10 bases between them. The CDR3 DNA follows: TGTGCCAGCAGTTTGCCCCCCAAGGGCTACACCTTC. It codes for CASSLPPKGYTF.

The chain carries TRBV5-1 and TRBJ2-7, with 7 bases aligning to TRBD2. The CDR3 extends over 11 amino acids. Germline V CDR1 and CDR2: SGHRS, YFSETQ. After removal of 4 bases from V and 7 bases from J, the junction contained 2 bases not matched to a gene. CDR3: CASSGGEEQYF. The CDR3, as DNA: TGCGCCAGCAGCGGGGGGGAAGAGCAGTACTTC.

There are many counts of this clonotype. V gene TRBV7-2 combines with J gene TRBJ2-5; 8 nucleotides align to TRBD2. The CDR3 consists of 14 residues. Unmatched junction bases numbered 4, after V lost 3 bases and J lost 4 bases. CDR1 is SGHTA and CDR2 is FQGNSA in the germline V gene. The CDR3 DNA is TGTGCCAGCAGCTTTGCGGGAGGAGTAGAGACCCAGTACTTC. This translates into CASSFAGGVETQYF.

This clonotype has a handful of counts. The chain uses TRBV28 and TRBJ2-5; TRBD1 aligns across 10 bases. The ends lost 4 bases at V and 7 bases at J; junction bases unmatched: 6. CDR1 is MDHEN, CDR2 SYDVKM, per germline. CDR3 length: 14 residues. The CDR3 DNA reads TGTGCCAGCAGTTGGACAGGGGGGGGGATGACCCAGTACTTC. It translates to CASSWTGGGMTQYF.

This rearrangement joins TRBV20-1 to TRBJ2-1; D perhaps matches TRBD2 (6 bases). With 5 bases removed from V and 9 bases from J, the gap between germline ends came to 23 bases. The CDR3 spans 15 residues. The V gene's germline CDR1 is DFQATT and CDR2 SNEGSKA (reference sequence). CDR3 sequence (DNA): TGCAGTGCTTACGAAATAGCGGACCCAGGGACTGAGCAGTTCTTC. Amino acid sequence: CSAYEIADPGTEQFF.

The CDR3 loop is CASRDSQGYNSPLHF. CDR3 DNA sequence: TGTGCCAGCAGAGATTCACAGGGGTATAATTCACCCCTCCACTTT. The V and J genes are TRBV2 and TRBJ1-6, with TRBD1 matching 7 bases. Unmatched junction bases numbered 6, after V lost 6 bases and J lost 4 bases. The germline CDR1 and CDR2 sequences are SNHLY and FYNNEI. The length of the CDR3 is 15 residues.

This clonotype was observed a few times. This chain links TRBV20-1 with TRBJ2-3, with 13 positions matching TRBD2. Unmatched junction bases numbered 6, after V lost 6 bases and J lost 6 bases. This CDR3 region has 14 residues. Germline V CDR1 and CDR2: DFQATT, SNEGSKA (reference sequence). The CDR3 here is CSATSGRATDTQYF. For the CDR3, the DNA is TGCAGTGCAACTAGCGGGAGGGCCACGGATACGCAGTATTTT.

The gene calls are TRBV6-1 and TRBJ2-1; D uncertain. The V end lost 5 bases, the J end lost 3 bases, and 23 bases lay between the germline ends. Germline V gives CDR1 MNHNS, CDR2 SASEGT. The CDR3 length is 18 residues. The CDR3: CASSPTKTPSRNYNEQFF. CDR3 DNA sequence: TGTGCCAGCAGTCCCACCAAGACACCGTCAAGGAACTACAATGAGCAGTTCTTC.

CDR3 nucleotide sequence: TGTGCCAGCAGTTACTCGCTAGCGGGACACACCGGGGAGCTGTTTTTT. It codes for CASSYSLAGHTGELFF. The chain is built from TRBV6-5 and TRBJ2-2, with TRBD2 matching 9 bases. Germline assignment: CDR1 MNHEY and CDR2 SVGAGI. V shed 0 bases and J 3 bases; nucleotides not matched to a gene: 2. The CDR3 totals 16 residues.

This clonotype was seen a few times. V gene TRBV20-1 combines with J gene TRBJ2-7, with TRBD2 as a possible D gene (6 bases). The germline CDR1 and CDR2 sequences are DFQATT and SNEGSKA (reference sequence). The CDR3 length is 15 residues. With 3 bases removed from V and 2 bases from J, the gap between germline ends came to 17 bases. The CDR3 bases are TGCAGTGCTAGGGGGAGTGGAGCGGGTCCCTACGAGCAGTACTTC. Protein product: CSARGSGAGPYEQYF.

This clonotype has more than one count but fewer than ten. The chain carries TRBV20-1 and TRBJ2-1, with 9 bases fitting TRBD1. Losses at the gene ends were 4 bases for V and 6 bases for J; bases not matched to a gene: 16. Germline V gene data show CDR1 as DFQATT and CDR2 as SNEGSKA (reference sequence). The CDR3 has 17 amino acids. The CDR3 loop is CSATGTGNLSKRNEQFF. In DNA, the CDR3 is TGCAGTGCTACCGGGACAGGGAATCTGTCTAAGCGCAATGAGCAGTTCTTC.

In this sample, this clonotype turned up many times. The genes are TRBV3-1 and TRBJ2-7; D gene unclear. V shed 3 bases and J shed 1 base, with 7 bases lying between them. This CDR3 comprises 13 residues. Germline V gives CDR1 LGHDT, CDR2 YNNKEL (reference sequence). The CDR3 DNA sequence: TGTGCCAGCAGCCAGAGACGGTCCTACGAGCAGTACTTC. Its protein is CASSQRRSYEQYF.